In this sample, the clone carrying this T cell receptor beta chain turned up a few times. Its specificity is not known. Making TCR cDNA involved 5'RACE template switching, which added UMIs and a universal primer site. TCRdb itself ran the 5' RACE reads through MiXCR, one entry per CDR3 protein. Of 200,000 to 250,000 distinct CDR3 sequences in the sample, about 3% are singletons; the top ten hold under 3.5%. This specimen comes from a study of T cells after yellow fever vaccination. Overall study: Preparation of fractions with low cell numbers was performed using SMART-Seq v4 Ultra Low Input.

General study results and limits: A weaker but faster secondary response was observed, peaking on day 5 versus 15.

Source: CD4+ T cells sorted from PBMCs, taken 10 days after the yellow fever booster vaccination. This clonotype originated in a young man who received the YFV17D yellow fever vaccine.

The CDR3 region is CASSQGPSNTEAFF. The CDR3 DNA is TGTGCCAGCAGCCAAGGTCCGAGTAACACTGAAGCTTTCTTT. The rearrangement links TRBV4-2 to TRBJ1-1; D remains unclear. The CDR3 spans 14 residues. Germline CDR1 and CDR2: LGHNA and YNFKEQ. Trimming removed 1 base at V and 2 bases at J, with 8 bases between.